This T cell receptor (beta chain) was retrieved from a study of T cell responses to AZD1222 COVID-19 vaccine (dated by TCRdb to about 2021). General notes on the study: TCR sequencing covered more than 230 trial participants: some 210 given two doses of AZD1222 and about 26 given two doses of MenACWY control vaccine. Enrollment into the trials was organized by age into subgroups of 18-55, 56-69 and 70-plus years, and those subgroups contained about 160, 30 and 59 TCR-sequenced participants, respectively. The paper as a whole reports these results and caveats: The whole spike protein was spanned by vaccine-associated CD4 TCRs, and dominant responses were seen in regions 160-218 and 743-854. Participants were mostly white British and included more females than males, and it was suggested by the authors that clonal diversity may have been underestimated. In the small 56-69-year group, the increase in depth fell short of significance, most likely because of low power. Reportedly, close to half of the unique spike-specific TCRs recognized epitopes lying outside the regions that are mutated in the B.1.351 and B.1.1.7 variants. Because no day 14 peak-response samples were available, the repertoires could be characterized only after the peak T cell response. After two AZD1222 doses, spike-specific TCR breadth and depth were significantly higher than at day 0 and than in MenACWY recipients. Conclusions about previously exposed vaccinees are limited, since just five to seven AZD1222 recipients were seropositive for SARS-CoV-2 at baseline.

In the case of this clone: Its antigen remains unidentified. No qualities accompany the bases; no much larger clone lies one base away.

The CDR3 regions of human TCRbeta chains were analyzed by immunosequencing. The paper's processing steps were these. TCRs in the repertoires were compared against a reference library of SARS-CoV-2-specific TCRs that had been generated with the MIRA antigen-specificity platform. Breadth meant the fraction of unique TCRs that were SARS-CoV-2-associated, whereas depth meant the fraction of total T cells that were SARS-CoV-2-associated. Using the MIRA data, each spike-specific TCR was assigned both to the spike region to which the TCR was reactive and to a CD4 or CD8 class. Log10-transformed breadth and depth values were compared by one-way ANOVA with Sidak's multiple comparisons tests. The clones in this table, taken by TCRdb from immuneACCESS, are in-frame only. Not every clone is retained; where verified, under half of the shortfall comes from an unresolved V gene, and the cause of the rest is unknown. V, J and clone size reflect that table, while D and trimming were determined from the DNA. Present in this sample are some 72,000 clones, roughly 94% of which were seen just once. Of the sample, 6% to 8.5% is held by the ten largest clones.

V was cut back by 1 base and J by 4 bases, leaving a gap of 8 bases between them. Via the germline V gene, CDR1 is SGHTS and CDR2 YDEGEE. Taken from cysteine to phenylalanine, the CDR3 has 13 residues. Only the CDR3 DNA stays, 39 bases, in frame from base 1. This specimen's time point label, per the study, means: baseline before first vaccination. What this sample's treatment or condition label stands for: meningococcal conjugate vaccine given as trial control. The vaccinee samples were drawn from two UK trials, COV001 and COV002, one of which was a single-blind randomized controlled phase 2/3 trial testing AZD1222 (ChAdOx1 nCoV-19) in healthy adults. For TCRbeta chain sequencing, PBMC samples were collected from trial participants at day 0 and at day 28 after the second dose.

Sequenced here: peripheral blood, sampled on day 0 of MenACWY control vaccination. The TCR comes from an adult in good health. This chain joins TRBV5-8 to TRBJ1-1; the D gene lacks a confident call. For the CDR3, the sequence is CASSLLSFTEAFF. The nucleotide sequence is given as TGTGCCAGCAGCTTGTTGAGTTTCACTGAAGCTTTCTTT. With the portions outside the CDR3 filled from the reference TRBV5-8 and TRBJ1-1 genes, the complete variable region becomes EAGVTQSPTHLIKTRGQQATLRCSPISGHTSVYWYQQALGLGLQFLLWYDEGEERNRGNFPPRFSGRQFPNYSSELNVNALELEDSALYLCASSLLSFTEAFFGQGTRLTVV.